Listed below are T cell receptor beta chains from one sample, sequenced in a study of identical twins. TCRdb reanalysed the 5' RACE reads using MiXCR and keeps one entry per CDR3 protein. This sample yields fewer than 800,000 distinct CDR3 sequences, of which 7% to 7.5% are seen a single time; about 1.6% belongs to the top ten. The same specimen was also included in a second study, on yellow fever vaccine responses in identical twins.

The source material was PBMCs. Every receptor here comes from a woman between 18 and 29 years old in good health. Each CDR3 is given with its conserved first and last residue. A D gene is named only where the DNA matches it firmly. A row's size may be missing; if present it is once, few, many or a size class.

clone size: many; V gene: TRBV7-3; J gene: TRBJ2-1; D gene: TRBD2; CDR3 protein: CASSLFASSGTDEQFF; CDR3 DNA: TGTGCCAGCAGCTTATTTGCGTCTAGCGGGACCGATGAGCAGTTCTTC
clone size: few; V gene: TRBV7-9; J gene: TRBJ2-5; D gene: TRBD1; CDR3 protein: CASSQTPTGKPQETQYF; CDR3 DNA: TGTGCCAGCAGCCAAACTCCGACAGGGAAACCTCAAGAGACCCAGTACTTC
clone size: many; V gene: TRBV10-3; J gene: TRBJ2-5; D gene: TRBD1; CDR3 protein: CAISPGQGMVDF; CDR3 DNA: TGTGCCATCAGTCCGGGACAGGGTATGGTGGACTTC
clone size: many; V gene: TRBV6-5; J gene: TRBJ2-5; D gene: TRBD1; CDR3 protein: CASSYRGTGLETQYF; CDR3 DNA: TGTGCCAGCAGTTACCGGGGGACAGGGCTGGAGACCCAGTACTTC
clone size: -; V gene: TRBV3-1; J gene: TRBJ2-5; D gene: TRBD2; CDR3 protein: CASCPPGTSGGPRETQYF; CDR3 DNA: TGTGCCAGCTGTCCACCTGGGACTAGCGGGGGGCCAAGGGAGACCCAGTACTTC
clone size: many; V gene: TRBV9; J gene: TRBJ2-2; D gene: -; CDR3 protein: CASSVGGANTGELFF; CDR3 DNA: TGTGCCAGCAGCGTGGGGGGCGCAAACACCGGGGAGCTGTTTTTT
clone size: -; V gene: TRBV6-5; J gene: TRBJ2-7; D gene: TRBD1; CDR3 protein: CASSSGQIQGEQYF; CDR3 DNA: TGTGCCAGCAGTTCGGGACAGATCCAGGGCGAGCAGTACTTC
clone size: many; V gene: TRBV20-1; J gene: TRBJ2-1; D gene: -; CDR3 protein: CSARSIDEQFF; CDR3 DNA: TGCAGTGCTAGGTCGATTGATGAGCAGTTCTTC
clone size: -; V gene: TRBV20-1; J gene: TRBJ1-5; D gene: TRBD1; CDR3 protein: CSAKGQGAGSNQPQHF; CDR3 DNA: TGCAGTGCTAAGGGACAGGGGGCAGGTAGCAATCAGCCCCAGCATTTT
clone size: -; V gene: TRBV7-6; J gene: TRBJ2-7; D gene: -; CDR3 protein: CASSLEYGQTYEQYF; CDR3 DNA: TGTGCCAGCAGCTTAGAGTACGGACAGACCTACGAGCAGTACTTC
clone size: -; V gene: TRBV4-1; J gene: TRBJ1-2; D gene: -; CDR3 protein: CASSHMRVGNYGYTF; CDR3 DNA: TGCGCCAGCAGCCATATGAGGGTAGGAAACTATGGCTACACCTTC
clone size: many; V gene: TRBV6-1; J gene: TRBJ1-1; D gene: -; CDR3 protein: CASSRTPIPMNTEAFF; CDR3 DNA: TGTGCCAGCAGCAGGACCCCAATCCCCATGAACACTGAAGCTTTCTTT
clone size: few; V gene: TRBV29-1; J gene: TRBJ1-1; D gene: -; CDR3 protein: CSVELVGEAFF; CDR3 DNA: TGCAGCGTTGAGCTAGTGGGGGAAGCTTTCTTT
clone size: many; V gene: TRBV20-1; J gene: TRBJ2-2; D gene: -; CDR3 protein: CSARPAATGELFF; CDR3 DNA: TGCAGTGCTAGACCTGCGGCGACCGGGGAGCTGTTTTTT
clone size: -; V gene: TRBV15; J gene: TRBJ2-2; D gene: TRBD2; CDR3 protein: CATSREPGGPTGELFF; CDR3 DNA: TGTGCCACCAGCAGAGAACCGGGGGGGCCTACCGGGGAGCTGTTTTTT
clone size: -; V gene: TRBV11-3; J gene: TRBJ1-2; D gene: -; CDR3 protein: CASSSTPQANYGYTF; CDR3 DNA: TGTGCCAGCAGCTCAACACCACAGGCGAACTATGGCTACACCTTC
clone size: few; V gene: TRBV6-5; J gene: TRBJ1-5; D gene: TRBD1; CDR3 protein: CASSYQGQSNNQPQHF; CDR3 DNA: TGTGCCAGCAGTTACCAGGGACAGAGCAACAATCAGCCCCAGCATTTT
clone size: many; V gene: TRBV29-1; J gene: TRBJ1-5; D gene: -; CDR3 protein: CSVLGSNQPQHF; CDR3 DNA: TGCAGCGTTCTTGGGAGCAATCAGCCCCAGCATTTT
clone size: -; V gene: TRBV3-1; J gene: TRBJ2-5; D gene: TRBD2; CDR3 protein: CASSQGWGGQETQYF; CDR3 DNA: TGTGCCAGCAGCCAAGGGTGGGGGGGCCAAGAGACCCAGTACTTC
clone size: few; V gene: TRBV7-9; J gene: TRBJ2-2; D gene: -; CDR3 protein: CASSLASDRKTGELFF; CDR3 DNA: TGTGCCAGCAGCTTAGCTTCCGACAGAAAAACCGGGGAGCTGTTTTTT
clone size: many; V gene: TRBV5-1; J gene: TRBJ2-7; D gene: -; CDR3 protein: CASSLYGQNEQYF; CDR3 DNA: TGCGCCAGCAGCCTGTATGGACAGAACGAGCAGTACTTC
clone size: -; V gene: TRBV5-1; J gene: TRBJ2-1; D gene: TRBD2; CDR3 protein: CASSLELAGGYSEQFF; CDR3 DNA: TGCGCCAGCAGCTTGGAGTTAGCGGGGGGGTACAGTGAGCAGTTCTTC
clone size: few; V gene: TRBV5-1; J gene: TRBJ2-1; D gene: TRBD2; CDR3 protein: CASSLSGTSLIDEQFF; CDR3 DNA: TGCGCCAGCAGCTTGAGCGGGACTAGTTTGATCGATGAGCAGTTCTTC
clone size: -; V gene: TRBV18; J gene: TRBJ2-1; D gene: TRBD2; CDR3 protein: CASSAGLAGGISYNEQFF; CDR3 DNA: TGTGCCAGCTCGGCGGGACTAGCGGGGGGCATCTCCTACAATGAGCAGTTCTTC
clone size: -; V gene: TRBV7-9; J gene: TRBJ2-1; D gene: -; CDR3 protein: CASSEDGAYNEQFF; CDR3 DNA: TGTGCCAGCAGCGAGGACGGAGCCTACAATGAGCAGTTCTTC
clone size: few; V gene: TRBV7-2; J gene: TRBJ1-3; D gene: TRBD1; CDR3 protein: CASSYIQGASGNTIYF; CDR3 DNA: TGTGCCAGCAGCTACATCCAGGGGGCATCTGGAAACACCATATATTTT
clone size: few; V gene: TRBV10-3; J gene: TRBJ2-7; D gene: -; CDR3 protein: CAISDGPPYEQYF; CDR3 DNA: TGTGCCATCAGTGATGGCCCACCCTACGAGCAGTACTTC
clone size: many; V gene: TRBV28; J gene: TRBJ2-7; D gene: -; CDR3 protein: CASSLAYEQYF; CDR3 DNA: TGTGCCAGCAGTTTGGCCTACGAGCAGTACTTC
clone size: many; V gene: TRBV7-4; J gene: TRBJ1-5; D gene: -; CDR3 protein: CASSLVPTGLNQPQHF; CDR3 DNA: TGTGCCAGCAGCTTAGTACCGACAGGTTTAAATCAGCCCCAGCATTTT
clone size: -; V gene: TRBV2; J gene: TRBJ2-7; D gene: -; CDR3 protein: CASSEWSTLPYEQYF; CDR3 DNA: TGTGCCAGCAGTGAATGGTCAACCCTTCCCTACGAGCAGTACTTC
clone size: -; V gene: TRBV20-1; J gene: TRBJ2-1; D gene: TRBD2; CDR3 protein: CSAQGLGREQGEQFF; CDR3 DNA: TGCAGTGCCCAAGGGTTGGGGCGGGAGCAGGGTGAGCAGTTCTTC
clone size: many; V gene: TRBV12-3/TRBV12-4; J gene: TRBJ2-3; D gene: -; CDR3 protein: CAITDTDTQYF; CDR3 DNA: TGTGCAATTACAGACACAGATACGCAGTATTTT
clone size: -; V gene: TRBV6-1; J gene: TRBJ2-1; D gene: -; CDR3 protein: CASVPDGTYNEQFF; CDR3 DNA: TGTGCCAGCGTCCCCGACGGGACCTACAATGAGCAGTTCTTC
clone size: many; V gene: TRBV3-1; J gene: TRBJ1-6; D gene: -; CDR3 protein: CASSQGTDSPLHF; CDR3 DNA: TGTGCCAGCAGCCAGGGGACGGATTCACCCCTCCACTTT
clone size: few; V gene: TRBV5-1; J gene: TRBJ2-3; D gene: -; CDR3 protein: CASTALDSVGDTQYF; CDR3 DNA: TGCGCCAGCACCGCTCTAGACTCAGTAGGAGATACGCAGTATTTT
clone size: many; V gene: TRBV12-3/TRBV12-4; J gene: TRBJ1-6; D gene: TRBD1; CDR3 protein: CASSVDRVVNSPLHF; CDR3 DNA: TGTGCCAGCAGTGTGGACAGGGTTGTTAATTCACCCCTCCACTTT
clone size: few; V gene: TRBV6-1; J gene: TRBJ1-5; D gene: -; CDR3 protein: CASSLDRMWPQHF; CDR3 DNA: TGTGCCAGCAGCCTCGACCGAATGTGGCCCCAGCATTTT
clone size: few; V gene: TRBV7-3; J gene: TRBJ2-3; D gene: TRBD2; CDR3 protein: CASSPITGGPESTDTQYF; CDR3 DNA: TGTGCCAGCAGTCCAATCACGGGAGGGCCCGAGAGCACAGATACGCAGTATTTT
clone size: few; V gene: TRBV12-3/TRBV12-4; J gene: TRBJ2-7; D gene: -; CDR3 protein: CASSPNRYEQYF; CDR3 DNA: TGTGCCAGCAGCCCCAACAGGTACGAGCAGTACTTC
clone size: -; V gene: TRBV4-2; J gene: TRBJ2-1; D gene: -; CDR3 protein: CASSPYWRKAGYNEQFF; CDR3 DNA: TGTGCCAGCAGCCCCTATTGGCGGAAGGCGGGCTACAATGAGCAGTTCTTC
clone size: many; V gene: TRBV20-1; J gene: TRBJ2-1; D gene: TRBD1; CDR3 protein: CSARDKGEDRGPLRIF; CDR3 DNA: TGCAGTGCTAGAGATAAGGGGGAGGACAGGGGTCCCCTTAGAATCTTC
clone size: many; V gene: TRBV10-3; J gene: TRBJ2-5; D gene: -; CDR3 protein: CAISDFGSPQETQYF; CDR3 DNA: TGTGCCATCAGTGATTTCGGGAGCCCCCAAGAGACCCAGTACTTC
clone size: many; V gene: TRBV4-2; J gene: TRBJ2-3; D gene: -; CDR3 protein: CASSQGANTDTQYF; CDR3 DNA: TGTGCCAGCAGCCAAGGGGCTAACACAGATACGCAGTATTTT
clone size: many; V gene: TRBV7-8; J gene: TRBJ1-1; D gene: TRBD1; CDR3 protein: CASSLTLTGGTEAFF; CDR3 DNA: TGTGCCAGCAGCTTAACTCTAACAGGGGGCACTGAAGCTTTCTTT
clone size: -; V gene: TRBV7-9; J gene: TRBJ2-1; D gene: -; CDR3 protein: CASSPREANRNEQFF; CDR3 DNA: TGTGCCAGCAGCCCCAGGGAAGCAAACCGGAATGAGCAGTTCTTC
clone size: few; V gene: TRBV27; J gene: TRBJ2-1; D gene: -; CDR3 protein: CASRQAVSYNEQFF; CDR3 DNA: TGTGCCAGCCGTCAAGCGGTCTCCTACAATGAGCAGTTCTTC
clone size: -; V gene: TRBV7-8; J gene: TRBJ1-5; D gene: -; CDR3 protein: CASSLATGGYQPQHF; CDR3 DNA: TGTGCCAGCAGCTTAGCAACCGGCGGTTATCAGCCCCAGCATTTT
clone size: many; V gene: TRBV6-2/TRBV6-3; J gene: TRBJ2-1; D gene: -; CDR3 protein: CASSYFGYEQFF; CDR3 DNA: TGTGCCAGCAGTTACTTTGGGTATGAGCAGTTCTTC
clone size: many; V gene: TRBV20-1; J gene: TRBJ1-1; D gene: -; CDR3 protein: CSARGWTSGVTEAFF; CDR3 DNA: TGCAGTGCTAGAGGGTGGACGTCAGGGGTCACTGAAGCTTTCTTT
clone size: once; V gene: TRBV12-3/TRBV12-4; J gene: TRBJ2-2; D gene: TRBD2; CDR3 protein: CGSSFGGGYTGELFF; CDR3 DNA: TGTGGCAGCAGTTTTGGCGGGGGGTACACCGGGGAGCTGTTTTTT
clone size: -; V gene: TRBV6-1; J gene: TRBJ1-1; D gene: -; CDR3 protein: CASSEVGAPSTEAFF; CDR3 DNA: TGTGCCAGCAGTGAAGTCGGGGCACCGAGCACTGAAGCTTTCTTT
clone size: few; V gene: TRBV5-8; J gene: TRBJ2-1; D gene: -; CDR3 protein: CASSPNTSYNEQFF; CDR3 DNA: TGTGCCAGCAGCCCTAACACCTCCTACAATGAGCAGTTCTTC
clone size: many; V gene: TRBV15; J gene: TRBJ2-4; D gene: -; CDR3 protein: CATSRGASFAKNIQYF; CDR3 DNA: TGTGCCACCAGCAGAGGTGCATCGTTCGCCAAAAACATTCAGTACTTC